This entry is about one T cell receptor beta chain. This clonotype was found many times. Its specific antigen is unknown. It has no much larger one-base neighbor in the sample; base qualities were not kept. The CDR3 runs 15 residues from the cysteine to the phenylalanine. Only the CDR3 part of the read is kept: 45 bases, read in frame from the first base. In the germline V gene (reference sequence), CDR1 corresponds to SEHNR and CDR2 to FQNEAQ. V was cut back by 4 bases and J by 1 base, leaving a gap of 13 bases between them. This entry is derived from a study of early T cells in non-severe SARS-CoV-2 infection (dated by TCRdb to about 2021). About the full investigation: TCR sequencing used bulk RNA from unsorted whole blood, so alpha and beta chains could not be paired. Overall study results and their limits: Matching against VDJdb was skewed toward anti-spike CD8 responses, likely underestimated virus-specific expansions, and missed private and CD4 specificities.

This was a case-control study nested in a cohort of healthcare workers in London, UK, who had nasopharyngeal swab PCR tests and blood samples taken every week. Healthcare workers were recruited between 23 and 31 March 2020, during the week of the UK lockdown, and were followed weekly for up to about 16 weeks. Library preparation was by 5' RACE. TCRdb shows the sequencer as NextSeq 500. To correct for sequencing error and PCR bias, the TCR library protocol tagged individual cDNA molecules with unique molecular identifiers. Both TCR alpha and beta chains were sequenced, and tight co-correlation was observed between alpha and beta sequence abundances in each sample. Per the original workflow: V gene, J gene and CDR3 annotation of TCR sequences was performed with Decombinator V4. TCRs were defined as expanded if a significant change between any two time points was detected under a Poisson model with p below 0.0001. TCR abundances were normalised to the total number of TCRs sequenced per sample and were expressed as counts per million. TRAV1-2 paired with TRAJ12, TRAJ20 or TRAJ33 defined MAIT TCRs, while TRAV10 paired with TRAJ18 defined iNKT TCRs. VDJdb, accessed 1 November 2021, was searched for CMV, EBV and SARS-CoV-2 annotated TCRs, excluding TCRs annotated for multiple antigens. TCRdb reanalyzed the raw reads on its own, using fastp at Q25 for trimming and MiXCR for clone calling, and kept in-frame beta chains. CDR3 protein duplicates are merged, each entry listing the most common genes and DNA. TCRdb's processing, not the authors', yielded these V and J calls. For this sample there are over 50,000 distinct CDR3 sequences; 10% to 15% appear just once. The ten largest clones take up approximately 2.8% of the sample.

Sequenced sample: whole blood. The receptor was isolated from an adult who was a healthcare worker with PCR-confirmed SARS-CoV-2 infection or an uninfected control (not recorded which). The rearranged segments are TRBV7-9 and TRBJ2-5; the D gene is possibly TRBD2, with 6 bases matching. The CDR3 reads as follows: CASSYLGTLQETQYF. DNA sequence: TGTGCCAGCAGCTACCTAGGGACTCTCCAAGAGACCCAGTACTTC. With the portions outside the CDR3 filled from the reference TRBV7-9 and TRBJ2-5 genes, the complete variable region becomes DTGVSQNPRHKITKRGQNVTFRCDPISEHNRLYWYRQTLGQGPEFLTYFQNEAQLEKSRLLSDRFSAERPKGSFSTLEIQRTEQGDSAMYLCASSYLGTLQETQYFGPGTRLLVL.